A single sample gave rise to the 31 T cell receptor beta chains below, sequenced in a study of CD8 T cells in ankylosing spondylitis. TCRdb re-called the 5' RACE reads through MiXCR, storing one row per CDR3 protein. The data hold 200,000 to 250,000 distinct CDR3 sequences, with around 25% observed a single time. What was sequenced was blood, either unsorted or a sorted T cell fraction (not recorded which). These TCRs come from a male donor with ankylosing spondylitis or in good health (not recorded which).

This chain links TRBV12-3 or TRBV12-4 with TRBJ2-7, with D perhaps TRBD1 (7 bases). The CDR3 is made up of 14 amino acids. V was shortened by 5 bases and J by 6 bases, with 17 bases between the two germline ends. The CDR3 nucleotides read TGTGCCAGCAGTCGACAGGGCGGGATGTCCGAGCAGTACTTC. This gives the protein CASSRQGGMSEQYF.

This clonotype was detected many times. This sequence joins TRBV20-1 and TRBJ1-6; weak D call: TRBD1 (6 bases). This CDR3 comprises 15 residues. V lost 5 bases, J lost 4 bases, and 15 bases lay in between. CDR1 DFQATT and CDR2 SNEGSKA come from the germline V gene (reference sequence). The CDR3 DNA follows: TGCAGTGCTGGAACTGACAGGAGTTATAATTCACCCCTCCACTTT. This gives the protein CSAGTDRSYNSPLHF.

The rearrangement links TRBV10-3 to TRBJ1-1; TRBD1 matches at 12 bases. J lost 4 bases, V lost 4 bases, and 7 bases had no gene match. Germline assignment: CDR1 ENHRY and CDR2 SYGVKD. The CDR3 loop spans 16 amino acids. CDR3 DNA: TGTGCCATCAGTGGGGGACAGGGGGCGCGTGGCACTGAAGCTTTCTTT. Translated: CAISGGQGARGTEAFF.

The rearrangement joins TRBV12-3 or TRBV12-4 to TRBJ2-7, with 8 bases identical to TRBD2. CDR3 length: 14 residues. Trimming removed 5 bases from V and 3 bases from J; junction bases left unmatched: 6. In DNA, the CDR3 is TGTGCCAGCAGTCCGGGACTAGATCTCTACGAGCAGTACTTC. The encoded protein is CASSPGLDLYEQYF.

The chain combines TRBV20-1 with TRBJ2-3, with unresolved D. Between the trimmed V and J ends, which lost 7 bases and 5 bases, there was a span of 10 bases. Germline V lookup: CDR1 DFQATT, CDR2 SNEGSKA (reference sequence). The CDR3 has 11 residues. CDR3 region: CSEANVDTQYF. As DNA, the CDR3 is TGCAGTGAGGCTAACGTAGATACGCAGTATTTT.

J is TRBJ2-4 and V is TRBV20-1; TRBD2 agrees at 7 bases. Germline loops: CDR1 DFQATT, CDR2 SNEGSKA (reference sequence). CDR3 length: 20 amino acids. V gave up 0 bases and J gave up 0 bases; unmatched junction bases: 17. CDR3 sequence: CSAREGVLRERGLAKNIQYF. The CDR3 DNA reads TGCAGTGCTAGAGAGGGGGTCTTGCGGGAGCGCGGACTAGCCAAAAACATTCAGTACTTC.

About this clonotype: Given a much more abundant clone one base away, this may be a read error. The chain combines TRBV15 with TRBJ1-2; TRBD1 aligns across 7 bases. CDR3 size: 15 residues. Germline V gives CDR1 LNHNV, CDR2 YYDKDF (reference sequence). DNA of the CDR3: TGTGACACCAGGATAGACAGGGTCTCTAACTATGGCTACACCTTC. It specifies CDTRIDRVSNYGYTF.

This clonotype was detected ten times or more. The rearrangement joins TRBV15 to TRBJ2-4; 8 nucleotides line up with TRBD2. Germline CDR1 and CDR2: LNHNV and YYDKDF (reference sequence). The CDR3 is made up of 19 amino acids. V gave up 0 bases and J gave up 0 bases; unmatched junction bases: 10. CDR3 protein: CATSRDTGGPGLAKNIQYF. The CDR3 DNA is TGTGCCACCAGCAGAGATACGGGAGGGCCCGGTCTAGCCAAAAACATTCAGTACTTC.

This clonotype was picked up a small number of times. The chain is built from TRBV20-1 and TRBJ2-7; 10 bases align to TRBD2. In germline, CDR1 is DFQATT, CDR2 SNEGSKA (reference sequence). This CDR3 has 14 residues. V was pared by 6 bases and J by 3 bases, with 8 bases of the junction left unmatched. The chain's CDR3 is CSATLAGALYEQYF. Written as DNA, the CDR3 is TGCAGTGCGACTCTAGCGGGAGCTCTCTACGAGCAGTACTTC.

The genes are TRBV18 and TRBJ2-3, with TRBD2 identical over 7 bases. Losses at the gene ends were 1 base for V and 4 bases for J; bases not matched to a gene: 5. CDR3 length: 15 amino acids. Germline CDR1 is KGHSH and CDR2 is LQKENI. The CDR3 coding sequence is TGTGCCAGCTCACCACTAGCGGGCGACCCAGATACGCAGTATTTT. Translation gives CASSPLAGDPDTQYF.

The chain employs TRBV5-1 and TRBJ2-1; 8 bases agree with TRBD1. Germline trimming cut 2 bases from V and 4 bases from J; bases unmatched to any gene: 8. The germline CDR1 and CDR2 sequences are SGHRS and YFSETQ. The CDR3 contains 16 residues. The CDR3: CASSLGAGGAYNEQFF. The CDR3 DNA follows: TGCGCCAGCAGCTTAGGGGCAGGGGGCGCTTACAATGAGCAGTTCTTC.

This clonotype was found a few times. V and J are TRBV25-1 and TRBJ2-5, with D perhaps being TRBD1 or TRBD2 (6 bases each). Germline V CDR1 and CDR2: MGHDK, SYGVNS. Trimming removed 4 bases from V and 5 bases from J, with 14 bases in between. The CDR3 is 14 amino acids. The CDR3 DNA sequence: TGTGCCAGCAGTGCCCTCGGGGGCGGCGAGACCCAGTACTTC. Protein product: CASSALGGGETQYF.

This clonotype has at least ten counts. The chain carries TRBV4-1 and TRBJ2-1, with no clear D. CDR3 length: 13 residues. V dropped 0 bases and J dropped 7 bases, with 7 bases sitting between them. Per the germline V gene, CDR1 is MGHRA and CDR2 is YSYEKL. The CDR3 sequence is CASSQEAGNEQFF. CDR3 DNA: TGCGCCAGCAGCCAAGAAGCCGGGAATGAGCAGTTCTTC.

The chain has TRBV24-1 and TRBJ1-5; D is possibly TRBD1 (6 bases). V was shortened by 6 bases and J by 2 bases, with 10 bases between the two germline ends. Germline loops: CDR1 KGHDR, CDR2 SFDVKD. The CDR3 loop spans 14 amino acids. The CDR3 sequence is CATSSRQGNQPQHF. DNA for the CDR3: TGTGCCACCAGTTCCAGACAGGGCAATCAGCCCCAGCATTTT.

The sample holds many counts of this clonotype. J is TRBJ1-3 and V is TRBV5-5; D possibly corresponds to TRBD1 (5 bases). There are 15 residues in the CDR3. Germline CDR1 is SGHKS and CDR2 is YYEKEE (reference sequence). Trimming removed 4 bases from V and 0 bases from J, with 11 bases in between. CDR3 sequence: CASSETVYSGNTIYF. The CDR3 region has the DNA TGTGCCAGCAGCGAGACAGTATACTCTGGAAACACCATATATTTT.

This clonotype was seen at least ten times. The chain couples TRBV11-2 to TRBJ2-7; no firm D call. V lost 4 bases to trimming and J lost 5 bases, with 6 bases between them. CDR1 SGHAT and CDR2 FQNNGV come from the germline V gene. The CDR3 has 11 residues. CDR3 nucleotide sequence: TGTGCCAGCAGCTCCGTCGACGAGCAGTACTTC. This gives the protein CASSSVDEQYF.

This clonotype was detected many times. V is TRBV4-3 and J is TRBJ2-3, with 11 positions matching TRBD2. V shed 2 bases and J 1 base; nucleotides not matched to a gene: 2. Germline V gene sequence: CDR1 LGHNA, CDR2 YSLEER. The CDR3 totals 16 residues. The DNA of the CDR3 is TGCGCCAGCAGCCAAACTAGCGGGAGCGGCACAGATACGCAGTATTTT. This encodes CASSQTSGSGTDTQYF.

The CDR3 is CASSYPVLAGGPSGNIQYF. The CDR3 DNA follows: TGTGCCAGCAGTTACCCGGTTCTAGCGGGAGGGCCTAGCGGGAACATTCAGTACTTC. The chain carries TRBV6-5 and TRBJ2-4; TRBD2 agrees at 12 bases. This CDR3 has 19 residues. In germline, CDR1 is MNHEY, CDR2 SVGAGI. Trimming removed 2 bases from V and 7 bases from J; junction bases left unmatched: 15.

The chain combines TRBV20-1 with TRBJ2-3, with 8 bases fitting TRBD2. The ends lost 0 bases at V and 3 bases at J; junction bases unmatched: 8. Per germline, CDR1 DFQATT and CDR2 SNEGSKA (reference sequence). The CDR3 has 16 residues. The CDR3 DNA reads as TGCAGTGCTAGAGATGCCCTAGCGGGTCCAACAGATACGCAGTATTTT. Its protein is CSARDALAGPTDTQYF.

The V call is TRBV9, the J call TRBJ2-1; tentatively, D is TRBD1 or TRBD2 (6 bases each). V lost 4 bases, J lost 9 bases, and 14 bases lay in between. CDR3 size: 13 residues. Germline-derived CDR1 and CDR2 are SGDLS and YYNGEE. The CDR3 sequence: CASSPRLGGEQFF. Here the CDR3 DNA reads TGTGCCAGCAGCCCCAGACTAGGGGGTGAGCAGTTCTTC. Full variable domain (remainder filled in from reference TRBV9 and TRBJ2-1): DSGVTQTPKHLITATGQRVTLRCSPRSGDLSVYWYQQSLDQGLQFLIQYYNGEERAKGNILERFSAQQFPDLHSELNLSSLELGDSALYFCASSPRLGGEQFFGPGTRLTVL.

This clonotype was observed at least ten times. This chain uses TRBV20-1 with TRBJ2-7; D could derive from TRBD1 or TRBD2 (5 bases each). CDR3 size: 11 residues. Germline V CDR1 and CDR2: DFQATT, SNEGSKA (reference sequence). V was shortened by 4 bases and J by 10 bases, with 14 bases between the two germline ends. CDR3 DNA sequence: TGCAGTGCTACGTCCGGGACCGTCCAGTACTTC. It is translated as CSATSGTVQYF.

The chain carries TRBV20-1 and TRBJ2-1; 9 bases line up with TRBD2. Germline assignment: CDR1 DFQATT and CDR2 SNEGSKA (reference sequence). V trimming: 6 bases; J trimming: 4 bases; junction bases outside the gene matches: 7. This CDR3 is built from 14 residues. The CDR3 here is CSAPSGERYNEQFF. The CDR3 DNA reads TGCAGTGCCCCTAGCGGGGAGAGGTACAATGAGCAGTTCTTC.

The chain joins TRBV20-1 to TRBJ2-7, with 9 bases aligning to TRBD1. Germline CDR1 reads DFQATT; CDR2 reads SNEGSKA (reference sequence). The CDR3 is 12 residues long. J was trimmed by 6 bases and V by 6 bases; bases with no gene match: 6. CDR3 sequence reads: CSAWTGVGEQYF. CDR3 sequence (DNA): TGCAGTGCCTGGACAGGGGTAGGCGAGCAGTACTTC.

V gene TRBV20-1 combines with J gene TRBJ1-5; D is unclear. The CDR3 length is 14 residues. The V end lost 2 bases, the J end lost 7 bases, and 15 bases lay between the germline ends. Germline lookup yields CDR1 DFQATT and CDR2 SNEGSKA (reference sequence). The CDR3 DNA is TGCAGTGCTAGACGAGGCGGGCCTGAGCAGCCCCAGCATTTT. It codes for CSARRGGPEQPQHF.

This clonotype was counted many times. CDR3 in amino acids: CASSFWDRGPRYNEQFF. The CDR3 DNA is TGTGCCAGCAGTTTTTGGGACAGGGGGCCCCGCTACAATGAGCAGTTCTTC. This chain joins TRBV12-3 or TRBV12-4 and TRBJ2-1; TRBD1 matches at 12 bases. With 3 bases clipped from V and 3 bases from J, the junction kept 6 bases outside the gene matches. The CDR3 is 17 amino acids.

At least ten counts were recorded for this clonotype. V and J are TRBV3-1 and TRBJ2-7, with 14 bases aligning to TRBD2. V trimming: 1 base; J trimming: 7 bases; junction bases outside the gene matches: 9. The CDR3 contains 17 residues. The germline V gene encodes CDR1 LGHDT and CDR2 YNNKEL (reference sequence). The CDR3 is CASSQVRIGLAGGEQYF. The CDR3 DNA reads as TGTGCCAGCAGCCAAGTTCGAATAGGACTAGCGGGAGGTGAGCAGTACTTC.

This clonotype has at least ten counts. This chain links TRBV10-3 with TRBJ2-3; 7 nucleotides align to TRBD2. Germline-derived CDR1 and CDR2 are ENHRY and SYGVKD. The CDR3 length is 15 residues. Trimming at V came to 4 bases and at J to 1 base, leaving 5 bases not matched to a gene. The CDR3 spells CAISGQRERTDTQYF. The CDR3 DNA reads TGTGCCATCAGTGGACAGCGGGAACGCACAGATACGCAGTATTTT.

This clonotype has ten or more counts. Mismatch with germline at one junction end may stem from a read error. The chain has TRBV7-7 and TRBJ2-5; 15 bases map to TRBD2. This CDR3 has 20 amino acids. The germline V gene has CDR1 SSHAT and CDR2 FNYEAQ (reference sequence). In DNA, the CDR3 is TGTGCTAGCAGCTTAATGGGACTAGCGGGAGGAGGCCCCTTCCAAGAGACCCAGTACTTC. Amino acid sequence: CASSLMGLAGGGPFQETQYF.

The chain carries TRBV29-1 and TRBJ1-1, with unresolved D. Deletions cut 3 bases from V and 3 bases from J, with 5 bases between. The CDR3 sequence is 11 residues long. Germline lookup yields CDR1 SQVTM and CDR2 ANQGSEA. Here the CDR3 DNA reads TGCAGCGTTGACAGTTACACTGAAGCTTTCTTT. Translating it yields CSVDSYTEAFF.

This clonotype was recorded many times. The CDR3 DNA follows: TGCGCCAGCAGCTTTTCCGGGACAGGAGGAGATACGCAGTATTTT. This sequence encodes CASSFSGTGGDTQYF. This chain links TRBV5-1 with TRBJ2-3; TRBD1 aligns across 8 bases. Trimming at V came to 2 bases and at J to 5 bases, leaving 7 bases not matched to a gene. Germline-derived CDR1 and CDR2 are SGHRS and YFSETQ. This CDR3 has 15 amino acids.

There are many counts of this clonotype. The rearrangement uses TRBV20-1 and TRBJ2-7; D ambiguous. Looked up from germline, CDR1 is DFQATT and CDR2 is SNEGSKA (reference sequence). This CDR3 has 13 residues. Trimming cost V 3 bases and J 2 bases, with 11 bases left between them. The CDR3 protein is CSASAALAYEQYF. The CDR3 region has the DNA TGCAGTGCTAGTGCAGCCCTGGCCTACGAGCAGTACTTC.